The rows below give T cell receptor beta chains drawn from one sample of a study of shared clonotypes between healthy human individuals. Method: immunoSEQ multiplex PCR; TCRdb's copy keeps in-frame clones and lacks some. The repertoire holds roughly 2.5 million clones, around 90% seen once, with over 0.12% in the top ten. The specimen was naive CD4+ T cells sorted from blood. These TCRs come from a man younger than 35 in good health. Each CDR3 is given with its conserved first and last residue. A D gene is named only where the DNA matches it firmly. Size tells how often a clone was seen (once, few, many) or the class of an expanded clone, and some rows leave it out.

v_gene	j_gene	d_gene	abundance	CDR3nt	CDR3aa
TRBV5-6	TRBJ1-5	TRBD1	.	TGTGCCAGCAGCTCTTCGGGGGACAGGGTGTTAGGTCAGCCCCAGCATTTT	CASSSSGDRVLGQPQHF
TRBV5-1	TRBJ1-6	.	once	TGCGCCAGCAGCGCCGACGGGGGATATAATTCACCCCTCCACTTT	CASSADGGYNSPLHF
TRBV6-1	TRBJ1-2	.	once	TGTGCCAGCGACCCGGGACCCAACTATGGCTACACCTTC	CASDPGPNYGYTF
TRBV5-6	TRBJ2-5	.	.	TGTGCCAGCAGCCTGAGGACTATCCGGGTAAACCAAGAGACCCAGTACTTC	CASSLRTIRVNQETQYF
TRBV7-2	TRBJ1-1	.	.	TGTGCCAGCAGCTTATCCGTGGTAACGGGGAACACTGAAGCTTTCTTT	CASSLSVVTGNTEAFF
TRBV7-2	TRBJ2-4	.	once	TGTGCCAGCAGCTTAGAGCCAGCTCTAGCCAAAAACATTCAGTACTTC	CASSLEPALAKNIQYF
TRBV18	TRBJ1-5	.	.	TGTGCCAGCTCACCGCTGGCGGGTAGCAATCAGCCCCAGCATTTT	CASSPLAGSNQPQHF
TRBV6-5	TRBJ1-3	TRBD1	.	TGTGCCAGCAGGGGGGGACAGTCCTCTGGAAACACCATATATTTT	CASRGGQSSGNTIYF
TRBV28	TRBJ2-5	.	.	TGTGCCAGCAGTGGCTATCAAGAGACCCAGTACTTC	CASSGYQETQYF
TRBV10-2	TRBJ1-6	.	.	TGCGCCAGCGGAGCGGGGTTGAGCTATAATTCACCCCTCCACTTT	CASGAGLSYNSPLHF
TRBV10-3	TRBJ2-3	.	.	TGTGCCACCGGGCAGGGAGAGTCAGATACGCAGTATTTT	CATGQGESDTQYF
TRBV19	TRBJ2-7	.	.	TGTGCCAGTAGTATGGACAGCTACGAGCAGTACTTC	CASSMDSYEQYF
TRBV28	TRBJ1-6	TRBD1	.	TGTGCCAGCAGTGTCGGGACAGGGGGATCACCCCTCCACTTT	CASSVGTGGSPLHF
TRBV19	TRBJ1-5	TRBD1	.	TGTGCCAGCCGGGACAGGGGGGATCAGCCCCAGCATTTT	CASRDRGDQPQHF
TRBV14	TRBJ2-2	.	.	TGTGCCAGCAGCCAAGATTGGCGAGGAGGTGACACCGGGGAGCTGTTTTTT	CASSQDWRGGDTGELFF
TRBV9	TRBJ1-6	TRBD1	.	TGTGCCAGCAGCGTAGGACAGGGGGTGAAAAATTCACCCCTCCACTTT	CASSVGQGVKNSPLHF
TRBV29-1	TRBJ2-2	TRBD2	.	TGCAGCGCTACCCCCGGGACTACCTCGGGGACCGGGGAGCTGTTTTTT	CSATPGTTSGTGELFF
TRBV5-1	TRBJ2-3	TRBD2	.	TGCGCCAGCACGGGACTAGCGGGGGTCACAGATACGCAGTATTTT	CASTGLAGVTDTQYF
TRBV18	TRBJ2-5	TRBD1	.	TGTGCCAGCTCACCTCCCAACAGGGGGCAGGGAGAGACCCAGTACTTC	CASSPPNRGQGETQYF
TRBV7-8	TRBJ2-3	TRBD2	.	TGTGCCAGCAGCCCTTTCACGGGAGGGCCAGATACGCAGTATTTT	CASSPFTGGPDTQYF
TRBV4-3	TRBJ1-2	.	.	TGCGCCAGCAGCCGGACAGAAAACTATGGCTACACCTTC	CASSRTENYGYTF
TRBV19	TRBJ2-5	TRBD1	.	TGTGCCAGTAGTATAGTAGGGACAGGGGGAGAGACCCAGTACTTC	CASSIVGTGGETQYF
TRBV2	TRBJ2-3	.	.	TGTGCCAGCAGTCCACAGGGGACTAGTCGCACAGATACGCAGTATTTT	CASSPQGTSRTDTQYF
TRBV7-9	TRBJ2-2	.	once	TGTGCCAGCAGCGGGACCTACAGCACCGGGGAGCTGTTTTTT	CASSGTYSTGELFF
TRBV2	TRBJ1-2	.	.	TGTGCCAGCAGTGTCAGTAACTATGGCTACACCTTC	CASSVSNYGYTF
TRBV5-6	TRBJ2-2	.	.	TGTGCCAGCACTAAGCGCCGGGACACCGGGGAGCTGTTTTTT	CASTKRRDTGELFF
TRBV27	TRBJ2-7	TRBD1	.	TGTGCCAGCAGTTCGGGACAGGGGGCGGGTAGCGGGAAGTACGAGCAGTACTTC	CASSSGQGAGSGKYEQYF
TRBV13	TRBJ2-3	.	.	TGTGCCAGCAGCTCCGGGACACCAAGCACAGATACGCAGTATTTT	CASSSGTPSTDTQYF
TRBV7-9	TRBJ2-5	.	.	TGTGCCAGCAGCCCCCGGGAGACCCAGTACTTC	CASSPRETQYF